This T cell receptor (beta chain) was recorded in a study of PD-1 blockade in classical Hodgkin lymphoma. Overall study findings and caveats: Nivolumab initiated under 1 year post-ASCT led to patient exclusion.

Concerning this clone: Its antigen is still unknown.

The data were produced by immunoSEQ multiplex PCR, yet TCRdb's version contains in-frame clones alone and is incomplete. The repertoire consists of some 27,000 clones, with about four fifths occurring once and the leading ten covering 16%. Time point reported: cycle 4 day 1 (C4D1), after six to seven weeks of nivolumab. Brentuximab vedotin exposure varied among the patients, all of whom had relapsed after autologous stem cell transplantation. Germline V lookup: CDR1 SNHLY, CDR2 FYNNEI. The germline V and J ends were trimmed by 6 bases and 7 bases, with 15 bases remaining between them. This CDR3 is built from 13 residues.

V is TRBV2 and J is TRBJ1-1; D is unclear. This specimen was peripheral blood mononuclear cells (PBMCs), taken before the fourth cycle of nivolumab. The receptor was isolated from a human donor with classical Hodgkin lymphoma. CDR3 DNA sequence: TGTGCCAGCAGATTAAACCCAGAAGGTGAAGCTTTCTTT. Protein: CASRLNPEGEAFF.